This T cell receptor beta chain is drawn from a study of patients and donors after allogeneic stem cell transplantation. MiXCR, run by TCRdb on the RT-PCR reads, gives a single entry per CDR3 protein. This table has roughly 230,000 distinct CDR3 sequences, 13% to 15% appearing once. This clonotype turned up a few times. This sequence was found in a human donor who was either an allogeneic HSCT recipient or a stem cell or donor lymphocyte infusion donor (not recorded which). It is not recorded whose cells these are; they may come from a transplant donor. The material sequenced was blood, either unsorted or a sorted T cell fraction (not recorded which).

The CDR3 protein is CASSLVSVKNIQYF. The CDR3 region has the DNA TGTGCCAGCAGCTTGGTATCTGTCAAAAACATTCAGTACTTC. This rearrangement joins TRBV5-6 to TRBJ2-4; no definite D call. The germline V gene encodes CDR1 SGHDT and CDR2 YYEEEE. Trimming pared 0 bases from V and 3 bases from J, leaving 7 bases between. This CDR3 is 14 amino acids long.